This T cell receptor (beta chain) was obtained from a study of T cells in Graves' hyperthyroidism and ophthalmopathy. Germline V gives CDR1 MGHRA, CDR2 YSYEKL. Losses at the gene ends were 0 bases for V and 0 bases for J; bases not matched to a gene: 1. This CDR3 contains 15 residues. Amplification targeted TCR beta CDR3 regions from RNA transcripts. With the HTBI primer set, the TCR CDR3 went through a first round of RT-PCR. TCRdb itself ran the multiplex PCR reads through MiXCR, one entry per CDR3 protein. The profile shows under 400,000 distinct CDR3 sequences, 15% to 20% of them singletons. This clonotype appeared a few times.

The V call is TRBV4-1, the J call TRBJ2-7, with TRBD1 matching 8 bases. This clonotype was obtained from a woman in her forties with Graves' ophthalmopathy. The sequenced material came from blood. The CDR3 spells CASSQEDRASYEQYF. CDR3 sequence (DNA): TGCGCCAGCAGCCAAGAGGACAGGGCCTCCTACGAGCAGTACTTC.